This record covers a single T cell receptor (beta chain). Antigen: not known. The assay was immunoSEQ multiplex PCR, and TCRdb's table has in-frame clones only and misses some. Here the sample spans 150,000 to 160,000 clones, roughly 90% being singletons. The data were taken from a study of T cell responses to AZD1222 COVID-19 vaccine. The overall study: Doses given second, at about 4 or about 12 weeks, were pooled. Overall study results and limits: Of spike-specific TCRs, nearly half reportedly target regions left unmutated in variants. In a largely white British group with more females than males, clonal diversity was possibly underestimated.

Trimming left V 7 bases short and J 5 bases short, with 14 bases between. Germline V gene data show CDR1 as MNHEY and CDR2 as SMNVEV (reference sequence). This CDR3 region has 13 residues. The source material was peripheral blood, sampled on day 0 of AZD1222 vaccination. The chain recombines TRBV27 with TRBJ1-1; possible D gene TRBD1, 5 bases. The clonotype comes from an adult in good health. The CDR3 bases are TGTGCCAGCAAGTCCAGGGCTGGGACTGAAGCTTTCTTT. It encodes CASKSRAGTEAFF.